This TCR beta chain was identified in a study of PD-L1 blockade in urothelial cancer. Losses at the gene ends were 2 bases for V and 1 base for J; bases not matched to a gene: 13. The CDR3 length is 18 residues. The germline V gene encodes CDR1 KGHSH and CDR2 LQKENI. The repertoire was sequenced with immunoSEQ multiplex PCR; TCRdb's copy has only in-frame clones and lacks some. In the table there are some 77,000 clones, about nine tenths of which are singletons. This specimen was PBMCs, taken around atezolizumab (anti-PD-L1) treatment. The TCR sequence derives from a woman aged 70-85 years with urothelial cancer. The chain carries TRBV18 and TRBJ1-1, with TRBD1 matching over 7 bases. The DNA of the CDR3 is TGTGCCAGCTCACCAGGGACAGTGAGTGCCGCAGGGAACACTGAAGCTTTCTTT. Protein product: CASSPGTVSAAGNTEAFF.